The 27 T cell receptor beta chains below all came from one sample that was sequenced in a study of circulating and synovial CD4+ cells in juvenile arthritis. Using immunoSEQ multiplex PCR, the repertoire was profiled, and TCRdb retains in-frame clones only, with some absent. The table lists 36,000 or so clones, about 94% of them singletons. The sequencing sample was made of CD4+ T cells from blood. The receptor set was obtained from a human donor with juvenile idiopathic arthritis.

The rearrangement joins TRBV9 to TRBJ1-4; possibly TRBD1 for D (5 bases). The ends were cut back, 5 bases at V and 5 bases at J, with 22 bases in the middle. The CDR3 totals 17 residues. Germline V gene lookup returns CDR1 SGDLS and CDR2 YYNGEE. In DNA form, the CDR3 reads TGTGCCAGCAGTCCCCTGGGGGGGACGGTCCCAAATGAAAAACTGTTTTTT. This translates into CASSPLGGTVPNEKLFF.

V and J are TRBV4-1 and TRBJ2-3; the D gene is possibly TRBD2 (5 bases). The CDR3 consists of 17 residues. Germline-derived CDR1 and CDR2 are MGHRA and YSYEKL. The germline V and J ends were trimmed by 3 bases and 1 base, with 17 bases remaining between them. CDR3 sequence (DNA): TGCGCCAGCAGCCACCCGACGTCGGGAATGGGCACAGATACGCAGTATTTT. Its translation: CASSHPTSGMGTDTQYF.

This clone was recorded once. The chain joins TRBV5-4 to TRBJ2-7; 9 nucleotides match TRBD2. Germline CDR1 and CDR2: SGHNT and YYREEE (reference sequence). The CDR3 totals 15 residues. With V trimmed by 0 bases and J by 4 bases, 5 bases remained unmatched. The CDR3 is CASSLVAGGPYEQYF. The CDR3 coding sequence is TGTGCCAGCAGCTTGGTTGCGGGGGGGCCGTACGAGCAGTACTTC.

The chain uses TRBV6-5 and TRBJ2-7; D unclear. Looked up from germline, CDR1 is MNHEY and CDR2 is SVGAGI. There are 14 residues in the CDR3. V was pared by 5 bases and J by 5 bases, with 16 bases between. This CDR3 is CASSPPGPRDEQYF. CDR3 DNA: TGTGCCAGCAGTCCTCCTGGCCCTCGGGACGAGCAGTACTTC.

This chain joins TRBV7-2 and TRBJ1-1, with TRBD1 as a possible D gene (5 bases). Germline CDR1 and CDR2: SGHTA and FQGNSA. V was clipped by 5 bases and J by 5 bases, with 18 bases between them. The CDR3 runs to 15 residues. DNA of the CDR3: TGTGCCAGCAGCCCCCAACTTGCAGGGCCAACTGAAGCTTTCTTT. Amino acids: CASSPQLAGPTEAFF.

The CDR3 DNA is TGTGCCAGCAGCGTAGACAGGGACCGGAACGAGCAGTACTTC. This codes for CASSVDRDRNEQYF. The J gene is TRBJ2-7, the V gene TRBV9; the D gene is possibly TRBD1 (6 bases). The CDR3 sequence is 14 residues long. Trimming left V 0 bases short and J 5 bases short, with 12 bases between. Germline V gene sequence: CDR1 SGDLS, CDR2 YYNGEE.

This clone was found a few times. V gene TRBV19 combines with J gene TRBJ1-4; 10 nucleotides align to TRBD1. Germline-derived CDR1 and CDR2 are LNHDA and SQIVND (reference sequence). The CDR3 spans 14 residues. Trimming took 6 bases from V and 5 from J; bases not matched to a gene: 3. This CDR3 reads CASSGTGENEKLFF. In DNA form, the CDR3 reads TGTGCCAGTAGCGGGACAGGGGAGAATGAAAAACTGTTTTTT.

The V and J genes are TRBV7-8 and TRBJ1-5, with 7 positions matching TRBD1. The CDR3 length is 14 residues. Germline V gene data show CDR1 as SGHVS and CDR2 as FQNEAQ. Trimming cost V 2 bases and J 7 bases; bases outside gene matches: 5. The CDR3 region has the DNA TGTGCCAGCAGCTTATCCGGGACAGCACAGCCCCAGCATTTT. This gives the protein CASSLSGTAQPQHF. Complete variable domain (other parts from reference TRBV7-8 and TRBJ1-5): GAGVSQSPRYKVAKRGQDVALRCDPISGHVSLFWYQQALGQGPEFLTYFQNEAQLDKSGLPSDRFFAERPEGSVSTLKIQRTQQEDSAVYLCASSLSGTAQPQHFGDGTRLSIL.

Only one count was recorded for this clone. The chain has TRBV28 and TRBJ1-2; 7 positions agree with TRBD1. The CDR3 consists of 14 residues. The V gene end was trimmed by 5 bases and the J gene end by 3 bases; junction bases not matched to a gene: 6. The V gene's germline CDR1 is MDHEN and CDR2 SYDVKM. The CDR3 DNA sequence: TGTGCCAGCAGTCTAACAGGGGCGGACTATGGCTACACCTTC. Its protein is CASSLTGADYGYTF.

The chain carries TRBV5-8 and TRBJ2-3; TRBD2 matches 9 bases. The CDR3 spans 16 residues. With V trimmed by 4 bases and J by 5 bases, 11 bases remained unmatched. Germline assignment: CDR1 SGHTS and CDR2 YDEGEE. CDR3 sequence: CASSRILAGPGDTQYF. The CDR3 nucleotides read TGTGCCAGCAGCCGGATTCTAGCGGGGCCGGGAGATACGCAGTATTTT.

This clone was seen once. The rearrangement uses TRBV6-6 and TRBJ1-6; tentatively, D is TRBD1 (5 bases). Trimming left V 0 bases short and J 11 bases short, with 8 bases between. Germline V gene sequence: CDR1 MNHNY, CDR2 SVGAGI (reference sequence). The CDR3 runs to 13 residues. DNA for the CDR3: TGTGCCAGCAGTTACTCAGCAGGGCCACCCCTCCACTTT. This sequence encodes CASSYSAGPPLHF.

This clone was found once. The chain joins TRBV2 to TRBJ1-1, with TRBD1 as a possible D gene (5 bases). Germline lookup yields CDR1 SNHLY and CDR2 FYNNEI. V was cut by 9 bases and J by 0 bases, with 11 bases left in between. The CDR3 extends over 13 amino acids. As DNA, the CDR3 is TGTGCCAGTGGGGCAGACATGAACACTGAAGCTTTCTTT. This codes for CASGADMNTEAFF.

This chain links TRBV7-2 with TRBJ2-5, with TRBD1 identical over 8 bases. Germline CDR1 and CDR2: SGHTA and FQGNSA. The CDR3 totals 14 residues. With 6 bases clipped from V and 1 base from J, the junction kept 4 bases outside the gene matches. CDR3 residues: CASSPDRGQETQYF. Written as DNA, the CDR3 is TGTGCCAGCAGTCCCGACAGGGGCCAAGAGACCCAGTACTTC.

V gene TRBV5-8 combines with J gene TRBJ2-5; 8 nucleotides align to TRBD1. Germline CDR1 SGHTS, CDR2 YDEGEE. The trim removed 0 bases at V and 3 bases at J, leaving 13 bases unmatched. The CDR3 loop spans 18 amino acids. DNA of the CDR3: TGTGCCAGCAGCTTGGTTTTAGCAGGGGGCCCCTCTGAAGAGACCCAGTACTTC. Translated: CASSLVLAGGPSEETQYF.

The chain couples TRBV29-1 to TRBJ1-2; D is unresolved. This CDR3 has 14 amino acids. Germline-derived CDR1 and CDR2 are SQVTM and ANQGSEA. Trimming cost V 6 bases and J 2 bases, with 16 bases left between them. The CDR3 region is CSVPPGGKNYGYTF. The CDR3 DNA reads TGCAGCGTACCCCCGGGAGGGAAAAACTATGGCTACACCTTC. Supplemented by reference TRBV29-1 and TRBJ1-2, the full variable domain reads SAVISQKPSRDICQRGTSLTIQCQVDSQVTMMFWYRQQPGQSLTLIATANQGSEATYESGFVIDKFPISRPNLTFSTLTVSNMSPEDSSIYLCSVPPGGKNYGYTFGSGTRLTVV.

The V call is TRBV5-6, the J call TRBJ2-2; maybe TRBD2 (6 bases). Germline V gene lookup returns CDR1 SGHDT and CDR2 YYEEEE. Trimming pared 2 bases from V and 4 bases from J, leaving 15 bases between. The CDR3 consists of 16 residues. This CDR3 is CASSFGFGGGTGELFF. CDR3 in DNA: TGTGCCAGCAGCTTCGGTTTCGGGGGAGGCACCGGGGAGCTGTTTTTT.

Worth noting for this clone: Sequence at one end of the junction differs from germline and may be a read error. Other nucleotide sequences in the sample specify the same CDR3. The chain has TRBV15 and TRBJ1-6; 12 bases are shared with TRBD1. CDR1 and CDR2 from the germline V gene are LNHNV and YYDKDF (reference sequence). The CDR3 has 21 amino acids. The DNA for the CDR3 is TGTGCCACCAGCAGGTATCCGGGACAGGGGGCCAAGAGCTCCTATAATTCCCCCCTCCACTTT. It yields the protein CATSRYPGQGAKSSYNSPLHF.

The chain uses TRBV4-1 and TRBJ2-6, with TRBD1 as a possible D gene (6 bases). This CDR3 spans 21 amino acids. Germline V gene lookup returns CDR1 MGHRA and CDR2 YSYEKL. V lost 2 bases and J 2 bases, leaving 25 bases between the germline ends. Here the CDR3 DNA reads TGCGCCAGCAGCCAACCCAACCTCCGACAGGACCGAGGGACTGGGGCCAACGTCCTGACTTTC. Protein product: CASSQPNLRQDRGTGANVLTF.

V usage is TRBV5-1 and J usage is TRBJ2-1; D is perhaps TRBD2 (5 bases). CDR1 SGHRS and CDR2 YFSETQ come from the germline V gene. Deletions cut 2 bases from V and 9 bases from J, with 21 bases between. The CDR3 has 16 amino acids. CDR3 region: CASSLNAAGALGEQFF. The CDR3 DNA reads TGCGCCAGCAGCTTAAATGCCGCGGGTGCTCTGGGTGAGCAGTTCTTC.

The chain combines TRBV19 with TRBJ1-2, with TRBD1 as a possible D gene (5 bases). The germline gives CDR1 LNHDA, CDR2 SQIVND (reference sequence). CDR3 length: 13 amino acids. The ends were cut back, 4 bases at V and 8 bases at J, with 14 bases in the middle. CDR3 amino acids: CASSNPGSYGYTF. The CDR3 DNA reads TGTGCCAGTAGTAACCCAGGGTCTTACGGCTACACCTTC.

The rearrangement joins TRBV30 to TRBJ2-3; no clear D gene. The CDR3 contains 11 residues. Per germline, CDR1 GTSNPN and CDR2 SVGIG (reference sequence). Trimming took 4 bases from V and 5 from J, leaving 7 bases between them. CDR3 in amino acids: CAWTSGDTQYF. Written as DNA, the CDR3 is TGTGCCTGGACCTCAGGAGATACGCAGTATTTT.

The DNA of the CDR3 is TGTGCCAGCAGCGGGGGAGTGACAGGACAAGAGACCCAGTACTTC. This gives the protein CASSGGVTGQETQYF. The rearrangement links TRBV9 to TRBJ2-5; tentative D call: TRBD1 (6 bases). V lost 3 bases, J lost 2 bases, and 14 bases lay in between. CDR1 is SGDLS, CDR2 YYNGEE, per germline. This CDR3 comprises 15 residues.

The V call is TRBV7-9, the J call TRBJ1-1, with 7 bases fitting TRBD1. CDR1 is SEHNR and CDR2 is FQNEAQ in the germline V gene (reference sequence). V lost 3 bases and J lost 5; bases outside the gene matches: 15. The CDR3 is 17 amino acids. The CDR3 bases are TGTGCCAGCAGCTTCGCCGGGACAGCTAGTTTCAGAACTGAAGCTTTCTTT. Translating it yields CASSFAGTASFRTEAFF.

This clone was recorded once. The chain uses TRBV12-5 and TRBJ2-5; D possibly corresponds to TRBD1 (6 bases). The DNA end is a closer match to TRBJ2-7, so the J assignment may be wrong. Germline loops: CDR1 LGHNT, CDR2 FRNRAP. CDR3 size: 14 residues. CDR3 region: CASGPRTDAYEQYF. The CDR3 bases are TGTGCTAGTGGTCCCCGGACAGACGCCTACGAGCAGTACTTC.

This clone is a singleton in its sample. In DNA, the CDR3 is TGTGCCAGCAGCCTACAGGTACCGAACACTGAAGCTTTCTTT. Its translation: CASSLQVPNTEAFF. This chain connects TRBV13 to TRBJ1-1; D is perhaps TRBD1 (5 bases). V lost 5 bases and J lost 1, with 11 bases in between. Germline V gene lookup returns CDR1 PRHDT and CDR2 FYEKMQ (reference sequence). The CDR3 has 14 residues.

About this clone itself: Other DNA sequences in this sample translate to the same CDR3. In nucleotides, the CDR3 is TGTGCCACCAGCAGCGATTGGGGAATCGGGACTGGCATCAATGAGCAGTTCTTC. The encoded protein is CATSSDWGIGTGINEQFF. The V call is TRBV15, the J call TRBJ2-1; a possible D gene is TRBD2 (6 bases). Germline CDR1 reads LNHNV; CDR2 reads YYDKDF (reference sequence). There are 18 residues in the CDR3. The ends were cut back, 3 bases at V and 6 bases at J, with 24 bases in the middle.

The rearrangement uses TRBV6-5 and TRBJ1-1; D gene ambiguous. This CDR3 region has 13 residues. Germline CDR1 and CDR2: MNHEY and SVGAGI. V lost 8 bases and J 2 bases, leaving 12 bases between the germline ends. Here the CDR3 reads CASEPGFNTEAFF. The DNA for the CDR3 is TGTGCCAGCGAACCGGGATTCAACACTGAAGCTTTCTTT.